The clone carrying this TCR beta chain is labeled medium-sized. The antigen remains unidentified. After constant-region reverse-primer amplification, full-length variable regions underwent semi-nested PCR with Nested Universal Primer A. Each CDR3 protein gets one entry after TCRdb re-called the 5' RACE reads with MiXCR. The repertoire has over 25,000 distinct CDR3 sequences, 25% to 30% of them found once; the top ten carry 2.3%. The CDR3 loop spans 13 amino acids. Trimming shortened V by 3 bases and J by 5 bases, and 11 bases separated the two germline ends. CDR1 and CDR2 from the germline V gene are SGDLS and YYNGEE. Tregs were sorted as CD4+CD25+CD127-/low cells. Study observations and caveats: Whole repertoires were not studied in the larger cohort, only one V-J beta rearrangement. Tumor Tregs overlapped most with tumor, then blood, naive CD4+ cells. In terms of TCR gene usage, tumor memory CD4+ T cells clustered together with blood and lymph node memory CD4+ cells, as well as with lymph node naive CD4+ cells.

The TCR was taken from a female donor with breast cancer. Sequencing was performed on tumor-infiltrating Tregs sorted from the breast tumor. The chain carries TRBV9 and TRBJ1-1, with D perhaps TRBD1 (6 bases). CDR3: CASSEGGATEAFF. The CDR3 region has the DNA TGTGCCAGCAGCGAGGGGGGGGCGACTGAAGCTTTCTTT.